The clone carrying this TCR beta chain was observed at least ten times. The antigen remains undetermined. Per the germline V gene, CDR1 is SGHRS and CDR2 is YFSETQ. Trimming shortened V by 4 bases and J by 7 bases, and 11 bases separated the two germline ends. The CDR3 is 12 residues long. The data were taken from a study of regulatory T cells in long-lasting Graves disease. Study in general: To qualify as persistent, Graves' disease required over 5 years of antithyroid drugs with positive TSH receptor antibodies. Study conclusions and caveats: Lower TCR diversity was seen in persistent Graves' patients than in newly diagnosed ones. Favoring TRBV28, TRBJ1-2 and TRBJ2-5 was a feature seen in persistent disease.

To make TCR beta libraries, researchers used iRepertoire HTBI primers and Arm-PCR of CDR3 regions. Original handling: Segment identification across samples yielded about 60 TRBV and some 13 TRBJ segments. TCRdb processed the multiplex PCR reads anew with MiXCR; each CDR3 protein has one entry. TCRdb's processing, not the authors', yielded these V and J calls. The sample lists over 300,000 distinct CDR3 sequences, around a fifth occurring once. Sample time point: persistent/refractory GD, antithyroid drugs over 5 years with positive TRAb. With RNA extracted from PBMCs as input, the TCR library was made.

The sequence derives from a female donor with Graves disease. The material sequenced was peripheral blood mononuclear cells (PBMCs), taken when the disease was refractory, from a patient treated with antithyroid drugs. The chain employs TRBV5-1 and TRBJ1-1; the D gene is possibly TRBD1 (6 bases). As DNA, the CDR3 is TGCGCCAGCAGCCCTGGGGGCGGTGAAGCTTTCTTT. Protein: CASSPGGGEAFF.